Included here is one T cell receptor (beta chain) sequence, with context. The antigen is undetermined. This sample was included in a study of T-cell memory formation after mild COVID-19. Findings and limits, study-wide: Some clones that responded were present in memory (sampled pre-infection), which suggests cross-reactive memory joined.

TCRdb passed the 5' RACE reads through MiXCR, listing each CDR3 protein once. The data contain more than 150,000 distinct CDR3 sequences, about 18% of them singletons. This CDR3 has 18 amino acids. The junction had 10 bases not matched to a gene; V was cut back by 5 bases and J by 0 bases. The germline CDR1 and CDR2 sequences are SGHTA and FQGTGA. This sequence was found in a man aged 18 to 29 who had mild COVID-19 (a few samples of this study predate the infection). Cell type and time point are not known. The V and J genes are TRBV7-3 and TRBJ2-1; 10 bases line up with TRBD2. The source material was PBMCs or a T cell subset sorted from them (not recorded which). The CDR3 sequence: CASSRKVAGGSSYNEQFF. Written as DNA, the CDR3 is TGTGCCAGCAGCCGAAAAGTAGCGGGGGGTAGCTCCTACAATGAGCAGTTCTTC.